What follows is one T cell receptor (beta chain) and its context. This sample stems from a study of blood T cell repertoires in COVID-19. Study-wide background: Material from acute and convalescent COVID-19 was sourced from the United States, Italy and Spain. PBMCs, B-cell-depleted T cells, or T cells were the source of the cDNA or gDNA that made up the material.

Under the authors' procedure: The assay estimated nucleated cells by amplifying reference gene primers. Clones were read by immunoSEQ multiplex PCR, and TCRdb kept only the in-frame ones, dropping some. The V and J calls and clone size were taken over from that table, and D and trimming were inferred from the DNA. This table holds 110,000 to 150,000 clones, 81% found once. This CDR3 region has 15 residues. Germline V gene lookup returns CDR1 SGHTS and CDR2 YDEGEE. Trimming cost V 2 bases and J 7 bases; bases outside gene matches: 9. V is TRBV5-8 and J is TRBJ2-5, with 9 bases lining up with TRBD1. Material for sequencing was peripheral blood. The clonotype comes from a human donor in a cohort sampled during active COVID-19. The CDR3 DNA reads TGTGCCAGCAGCTTCCGGGACAGGGCCGTGGGGACCCAGTACTTC. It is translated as CASSFRDRAVGTQYF.